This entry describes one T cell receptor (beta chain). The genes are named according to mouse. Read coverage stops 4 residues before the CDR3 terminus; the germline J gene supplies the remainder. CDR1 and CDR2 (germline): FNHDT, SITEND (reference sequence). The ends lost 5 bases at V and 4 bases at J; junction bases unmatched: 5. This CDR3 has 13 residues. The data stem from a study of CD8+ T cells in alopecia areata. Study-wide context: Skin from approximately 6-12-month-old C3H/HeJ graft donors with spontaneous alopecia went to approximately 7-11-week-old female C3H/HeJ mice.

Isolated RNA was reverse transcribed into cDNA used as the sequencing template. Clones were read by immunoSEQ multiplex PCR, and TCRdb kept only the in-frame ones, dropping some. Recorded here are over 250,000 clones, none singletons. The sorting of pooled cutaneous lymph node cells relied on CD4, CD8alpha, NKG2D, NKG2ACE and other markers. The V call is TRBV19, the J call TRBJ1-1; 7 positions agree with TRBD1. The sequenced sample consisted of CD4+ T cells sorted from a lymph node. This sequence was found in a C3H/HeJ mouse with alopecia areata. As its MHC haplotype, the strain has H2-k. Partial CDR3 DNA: TGTGCCAGCAGGCGACAGGGATCCACA. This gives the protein CASRRQGST. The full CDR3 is CASRRQGSTEVFF. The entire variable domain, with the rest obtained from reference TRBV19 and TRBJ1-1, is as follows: GGIITQTPKFLIGQEGQKLTLKCQQNFNHDTMYWYRQDSGKGLRLIYYSITENDLQKGDLSEGYDASREKKSSFSLTVTSAQKNEMAVFLCASRRQGSTEVFFGKGTRLTVV.